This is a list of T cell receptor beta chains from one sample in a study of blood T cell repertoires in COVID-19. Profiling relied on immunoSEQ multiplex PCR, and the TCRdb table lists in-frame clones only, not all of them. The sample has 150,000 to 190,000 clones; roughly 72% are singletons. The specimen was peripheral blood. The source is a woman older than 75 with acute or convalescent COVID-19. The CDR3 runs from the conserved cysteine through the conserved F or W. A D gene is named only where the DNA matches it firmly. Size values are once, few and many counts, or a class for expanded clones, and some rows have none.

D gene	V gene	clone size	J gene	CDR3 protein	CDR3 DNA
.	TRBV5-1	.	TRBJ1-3	CASSLAGSPGNTIYF	TGCGCCAGCAGCTTGGCCGGGTCCCCTGGAAACACCATATATTTT
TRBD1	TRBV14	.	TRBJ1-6	CASSRGTGQNSPLHF	TGTGCCAGCAGCCGAGGGACAGGACAAAATTCACCCCTCCACTTT
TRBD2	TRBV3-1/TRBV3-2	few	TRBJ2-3	CASSQVRGGKGADTQYF	TGTGCCAGCAGCCAAGTTCGGGGGGGCAAGGGCGCAGATACGCAGTATTTT
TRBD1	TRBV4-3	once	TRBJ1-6	CASSQEIRGSSNNSPLHF	TGCGCCAGCAGCCAAGAAATCAGGGGGTCCTCCAATAATTCACCCCTCCACTTT
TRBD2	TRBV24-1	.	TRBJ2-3	CATSDPSPAGDLDTQYF	TGTGCCACCAGTGACCCTTCCCCAGCGGGAGACCTAGATACGCAGTATTTT
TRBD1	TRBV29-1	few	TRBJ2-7	CSVGQGVEQYF	TGCAGCGTCGGACAGGGGGTCGAGCAGTACTTC
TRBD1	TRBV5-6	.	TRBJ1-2	CASSPLTGWRYTF	TGTGCCAGCAGCCCTTTGACAGGGTGGCGCTACACCTTC
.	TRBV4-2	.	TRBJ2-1	CASSKDSSRGEQFF	TGTGCCAGCAGCAAAGACTCTTCTCGAGGTGAGCAGTTCTTC
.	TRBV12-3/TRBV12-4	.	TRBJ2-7	CASSLRRFEQYF	TGTGCCAGCAGTTTGAGGCGGTTCGAGCAGTACTTC
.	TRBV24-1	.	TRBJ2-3	CATSQADTQYF	TGTGCCACCAGCCAGGCAGATACGCAGTATTTT
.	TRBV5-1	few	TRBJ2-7	CASSWGQYEQYF	TGCGCCAGCAGCTGGGGACAATACGAGCAGTACTTC
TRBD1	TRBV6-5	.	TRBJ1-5	CASSTGTGPHHF	TGTGCCAGCAGCACCGGGACAGGGCCTCATCATTTT
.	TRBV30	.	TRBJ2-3	CAWSLSSTDTQYF	TGTGCCTGGAGTCTCTCTAGCACAGATACGCAGTATTTT
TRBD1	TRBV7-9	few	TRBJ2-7	CASSYSGGSYEQYF	TGTGCCAGCAGCTATTCAGGGGGATCCTACGAGCAGTACTTC
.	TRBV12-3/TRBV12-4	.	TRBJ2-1	CASSRRQKVEQFF	TGTGCCAGCAGCCGACGACAGAAGGTTGAGCAGTTCTTC
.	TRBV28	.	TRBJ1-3	CASSSQVSGNTIYF	TGTGCCAGCAGTTCCCAGGTCTCTGGAAACACCATATATTTT